These 18 T cell receptor beta chains were all obtained from the same sample, sequenced in a study of blood T cell repertoires in COVID-19. The repertoire was sequenced with immunoSEQ multiplex PCR; TCRdb's copy has only in-frame clones and lacks some. The sample records around 240,000 clones, around 90% being singletons. Sequenced sample: PBMCs or T cells enriched from blood (not recorded which). These receptors all stem from a man aged 45 to 65 who had been exposed to COVID-19.

J is TRBJ1-6 and V is TRBV7-2, with 8 nucleotides matching TRBD1. V was clipped by 7 bases and J by 10 bases; unmatched bases: 6. This CDR3 region has 13 residues. CDR1 is SGHTA and CDR2 is FQGNSA in the germline V gene. CDR3 in amino acids: CASIEQGDSPLHF. The CDR3 region has the DNA TGTGCCAGCATTGAACAGGGGGACTCACCCCTCCACTTT.

This clone appeared a single time. This sequence joins TRBV11-3 and TRBJ1-1; TRBD1 aligns across 8 bases. The germline gives CDR1 SGHNT, CDR2 YENEEA. The V and J ends lost 2 bases and 1 base, in that order; junction bases with no gene match: 9. The CDR3 consists of 17 residues. The CDR3 protein is CASSLIWTGRTNTEAFF. CDR3 nucleotide sequence: TGTGCCAGCAGCTTAATCTGGACAGGGAGAACGAACACTGAAGCTTTCTTT.

The genes are TRBV5-5 and TRBJ1-2; no clear D. V was cut by 0 bases and J by 2 bases, with 14 bases left in between. CDR3 length: 16 amino acids. Germline-derived CDR1 and CDR2 are SGHKS and YYEKEE (reference sequence). The CDR3 is CASSLGPSGTNYGYTF. The CDR3 DNA follows: TGTGCCAGCAGCTTGGGGCCATCGGGTACCAACTATGGCTACACCTTC.

The chain links TRBV7-9 to TRBJ1-2, with 8 bases matching TRBD1. Germline-derived CDR1 and CDR2 are SEHNR and FQNEAQ (reference sequence). This CDR3 region has 15 residues. V lost 10 bases, J lost 5 bases, and 15 bases stayed unmatched. CDR3 sequence reads: CATKQTGDNLYGYTF. Written as DNA, the CDR3 is TGTGCCACCAAGCAGACAGGGGATAATCTTTATGGCTACACCTTC.

The chain uses TRBV4-2 and TRBJ2-7; 9 positions match TRBD2. The CDR3 sequence is 13 residues long. V lost 6 bases to trimming and J lost 5 bases; unmatched junction nucleotides: 5. Germline values: CDR1 LGHNA, CDR2 YNFKEQ. The DNA for the CDR3 is TGTGCCAGCAGAGGGACTAGCTTCCACGAGCAGTACTTC. As protein: CASRGTSFHEQYF.

The J gene is TRBJ1-1, the V gene TRBV10-2, with D perhaps TRBD1 (5 bases). The germline V and J ends were trimmed by 7 bases and 0 bases, with 15 bases remaining between them. The CDR3 extends over 15 amino acids. The germline V gene encodes CDR1 WSHSY and CDR2 SAAADI. The CDR3 coding sequence is TGCGCCAGCATCGACGTGGGGGGATTGAACACTGAAGCTTTCTTT. Translation: CASIDVGGLNTEAFF.

CDR3 DNA: TGTGCCAGCAGCGGACAGGGAGAAGGTTATGGCTACACCTTC. Protein: CASSGQGEGYGYTF. V usage is TRBV7-2 and J usage is TRBJ1-2, with TRBD1 matching 8 bases. CDR3 size: 14 residues. Germline assignment: CDR1 SGHTA and CDR2 FQGNSA. Germline trimming cut 5 bases from V and 5 bases from J; bases unmatched to any gene: 7.

This rearrangement joins TRBV4-1 to TRBJ2-7; D may be TRBD2 (5 bases). Germline V gives CDR1 MGHRA, CDR2 YSYEKL. The CDR3 loop spans 17 amino acids. V lost 2 bases, J lost 0 bases, and 17 bases lay in between. CDR3 loop: CASSQQWAVTSSYEQYF. CDR3 coding DNA: TGCGCCAGCAGCCAACAGTGGGCCGTTACTAGCTCCTACGAGCAGTACTTC.

This chain links TRBV25-1 with TRBJ2-1; possible D gene TRBD2, 5 bases. The germline CDR1 and CDR2 sequences are MGHDK and SYGVNS. The CDR3 totals 13 residues. Trimming left V 5 bases short and J 5 bases short, with 10 bases between. CDR3 sequence (DNA): TGTGCCAGCAGTCCGACTACCCACAATGAGCAGTTCTTC. Translated: CASSPTTHNEQFF.

The chain couples TRBV30 to TRBJ1-5, with 10 bases matching TRBD1. CDR1 is GTSNPN, CDR2 SVGIG, per germline (reference sequence). The CDR3 runs to 15 residues. Unmatched junction bases numbered 4, after V lost 3 bases and J lost 2 bases. The CDR3, as DNA: TGTGCCTGGAGCTCCGGGACAGGGGGCAATCAGCCCCAGCATTTT. Protein: CAWSSGTGGNQPQHF. The entire variable domain, with the rest obtained from reference TRBV30 and TRBJ1-5, is as follows: SQTIHQWPATLVQPVGSPLSLECTVEGTSNPNLYWYRQAAGRGLQLLFYSVGIGQISSEVPQNLSASRPQDRQFILSSKKLLLSDSGFYLCAWSSGTGGNQPQHFGDGTRLSIL.

The J gene is TRBJ1-1, the V gene TRBV11-3; TRBD1 agrees at 7 bases. The CDR3 covers 15 residues. Germline-derived CDR1 and CDR2 are SGHNT and YENEEA. The V gene end was trimmed by 0 bases and the J gene end by 4 bases; junction bases not matched to a gene: 5. CDR3 in DNA: TGTGCCAGCAGCTTAGAGGAGGGGGCGGTCACTGAAGCTTTCTTT. Its translation is CASSLEEGAVTEAFF.

V usage is TRBV2 and J usage is TRBJ1-2, with D uncertain. CDR3 length: 12 residues. Trimming took off 2 bases at V and 4 bases at J, with 5 bases between the two ends. Per germline, CDR1 SNHLY and CDR2 FYNNEI. The chain's CDR3 is CASSENSYGYTF. In DNA form, the CDR3 reads TGTGCCAGCAGTGAAAACAGCTATGGCTACACCTTC.

The J gene is TRBJ1-2, the V gene TRBV24-1; 9 positions agree with TRBD1. This CDR3 has 16 amino acids. Germline V gene lookup returns CDR1 KGHDR and CDR2 SFDVKD. J gave up 7 bases and V 1 base, and 9 bases lay outside the gene matches. In nucleotides, the CDR3 is TGTGCCACCAGTGATTTCCCCGGGACAGGGTGGCTTGGCTACACCTTC. It specifies CATSDFPGTGWLGYTF.

This clone has a single count. This sample includes further DNA sequences coding for the same CDR3. J is TRBJ1-2 and V is TRBV7-9; D gene unclear. Germline lookup yields CDR1 SEHNR and CDR2 FQNEAQ (reference sequence). The germline V and J ends were trimmed by 3 bases and 0 bases, with 5 bases remaining between them. The CDR3 consists of 13 residues. In DNA, the CDR3 is TGTGCCAGCAGCTTGGGAGCTAACTATGGCTACACCTTC. Protein sequence: CASSLGANYGYTF.

The chain links TRBV7-3 to TRBJ2-2; 11 bases match TRBD2. Trimming removed 0 bases from V and 0 bases from J; junction bases left unmatched: 3. The germline CDR1 and CDR2 sequences are SGHTA and FQGTGA. The CDR3 sequence is 18 residues long. The CDR3 DNA sequence: TGTGCCAGCAGCTTAACGGGGACTAGCGGCCCGAACACCGGGGAGCTGTTTTTT. Translated: CASSLTGTSGPNTGELFF.

This clone showed up just once. This sequence joins TRBV19 and TRBJ2-7, with D hard to call. Germline V gives CDR1 LNHDA, CDR2 SQIVND (reference sequence). V dropped 4 bases and J dropped 0 bases, with 10 bases sitting between them. The CDR3 loop spans 14 amino acids. Written as DNA, the CDR3 is TGTGCCAGTAGTACCTCAGGTCGCTCCTACGAGCAGTACTTC. Translation: CASSTSGRSYEQYF.

The CDR3 spells CASRRVRVTGNTIYF. The CDR3 DNA is TGTGCCAGCAGACGTGTCCGGGTTACTGGAAACACCATATATTTT. The J gene is TRBJ1-3, the V gene TRBV13, with D hard to call. The CDR3 totals 15 residues. V was clipped by 6 bases and J by 2 bases, with 14 bases between them. Germline V CDR1 and CDR2: PRHDT, FYEKMQ (reference sequence).

The chain links TRBV18 to TRBJ1-2; 8 bases are shared with TRBD1. Germline V gene lookup returns CDR1 KGHSH and CDR2 LQKENI. This CDR3 comprises 13 residues. J gave up 4 bases and V 6 bases, and 4 bases lay outside the gene matches. The CDR3 DNA follows: TGTGCCAGCTCCCCCGACAGGGGCTATGGCTACACCTTC. Translated: CASSPDRGYGYTF.